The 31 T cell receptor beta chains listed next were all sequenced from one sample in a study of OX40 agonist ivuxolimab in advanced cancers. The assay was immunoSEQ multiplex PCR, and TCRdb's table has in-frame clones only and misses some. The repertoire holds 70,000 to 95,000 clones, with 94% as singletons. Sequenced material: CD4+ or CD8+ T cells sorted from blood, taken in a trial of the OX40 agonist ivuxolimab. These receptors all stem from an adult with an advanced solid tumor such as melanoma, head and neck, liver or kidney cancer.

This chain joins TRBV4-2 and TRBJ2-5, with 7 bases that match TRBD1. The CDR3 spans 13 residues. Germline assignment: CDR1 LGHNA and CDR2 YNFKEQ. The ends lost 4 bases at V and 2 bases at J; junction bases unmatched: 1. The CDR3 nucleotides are TGTGCCAGCAGCCGGGACAGACAAGAGACCCAGTACTTC. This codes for CASSRDRQETQYF.

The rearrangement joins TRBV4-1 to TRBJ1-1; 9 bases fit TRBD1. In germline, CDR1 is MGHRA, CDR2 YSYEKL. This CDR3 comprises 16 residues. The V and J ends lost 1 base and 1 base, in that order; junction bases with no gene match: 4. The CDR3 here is CASSQVAGQGNTEAFF. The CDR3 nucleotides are TGCGCCAGCAGCCAAGTTGCGGGACAGGGGAACACTGAAGCTTTCTTT.

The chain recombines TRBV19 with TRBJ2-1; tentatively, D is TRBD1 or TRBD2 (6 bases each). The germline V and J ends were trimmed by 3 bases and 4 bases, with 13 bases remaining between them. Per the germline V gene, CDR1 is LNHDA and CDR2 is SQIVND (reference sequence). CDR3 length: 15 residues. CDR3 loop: CASSIGRGLYNEQFF. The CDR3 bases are TGTGCCAGTAGTATCGGCCGGGGGCTGTACAATGAGCAGTTCTTC.

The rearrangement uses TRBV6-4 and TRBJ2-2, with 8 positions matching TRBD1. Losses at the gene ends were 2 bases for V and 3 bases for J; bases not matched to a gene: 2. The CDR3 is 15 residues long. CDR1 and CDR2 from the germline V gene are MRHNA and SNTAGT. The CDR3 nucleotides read TGTGCCAGCAGTGACCAGGACAGGGACACCGGGGAGCTGTTTTTT. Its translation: CASSDQDRDTGELFF.

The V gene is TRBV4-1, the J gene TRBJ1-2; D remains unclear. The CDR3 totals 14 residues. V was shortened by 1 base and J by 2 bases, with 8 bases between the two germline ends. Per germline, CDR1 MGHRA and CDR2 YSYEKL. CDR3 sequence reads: CASSQVVSNYGYTF. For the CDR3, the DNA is TGCGCCAGCAGCCAAGTGGTATCGAACTATGGCTACACCTTC.

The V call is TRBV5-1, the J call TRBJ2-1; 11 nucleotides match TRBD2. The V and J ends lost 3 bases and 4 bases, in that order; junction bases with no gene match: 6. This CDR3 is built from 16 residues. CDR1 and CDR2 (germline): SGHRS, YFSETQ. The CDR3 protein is CASSSSLAGEYNEQFF. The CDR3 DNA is TGCGCCAGCAGCTCCTCACTAGCGGGAGAGTACAATGAGCAGTTCTTC.

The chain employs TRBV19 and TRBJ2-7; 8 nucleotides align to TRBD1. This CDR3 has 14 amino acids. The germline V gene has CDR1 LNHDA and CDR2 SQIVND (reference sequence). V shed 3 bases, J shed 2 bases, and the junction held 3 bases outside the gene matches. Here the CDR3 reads CASSMAGGPYEQYF. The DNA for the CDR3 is TGTGCCAGTAGTATGGCAGGGGGCCCCTACGAGCAGTACTTC.

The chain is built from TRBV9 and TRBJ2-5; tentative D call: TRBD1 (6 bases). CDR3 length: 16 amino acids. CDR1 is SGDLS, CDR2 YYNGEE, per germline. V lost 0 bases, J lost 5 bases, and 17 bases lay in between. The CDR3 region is CASSVEGDPNRETQYF. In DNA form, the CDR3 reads TGTGCCAGCAGCGTAGAGGGGGACCCAAACAGGGAGACCCAGTACTTC.

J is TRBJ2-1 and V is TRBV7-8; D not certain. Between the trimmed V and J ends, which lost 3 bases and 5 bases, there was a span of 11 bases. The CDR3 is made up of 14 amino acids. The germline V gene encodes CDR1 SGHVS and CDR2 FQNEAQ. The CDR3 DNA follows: TGTGCCAGCAGCTTGATAGACGGAGACAATGAGCAGTTCTTC. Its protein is CASSLIDGDNEQFF.

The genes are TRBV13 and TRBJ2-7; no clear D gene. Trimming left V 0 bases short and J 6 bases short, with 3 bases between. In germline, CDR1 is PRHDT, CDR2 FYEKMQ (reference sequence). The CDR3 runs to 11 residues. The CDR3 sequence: CASSLGREQYF. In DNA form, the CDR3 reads TGTGCCAGCAGCTTAGGGCGCGAGCAGTACTTC.

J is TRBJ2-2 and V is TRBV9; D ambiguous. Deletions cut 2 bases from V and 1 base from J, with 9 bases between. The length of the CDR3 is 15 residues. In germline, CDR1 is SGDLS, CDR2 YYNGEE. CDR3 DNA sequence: TGTGCCAGCAGCGTGGGGTCCTTGAACACCGGGGAGCTGTTTTTT. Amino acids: CASSVGSLNTGELFF.

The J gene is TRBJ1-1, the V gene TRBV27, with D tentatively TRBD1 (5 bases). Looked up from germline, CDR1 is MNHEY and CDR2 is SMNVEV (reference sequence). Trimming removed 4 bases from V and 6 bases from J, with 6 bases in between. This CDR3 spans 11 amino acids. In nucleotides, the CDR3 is TGTGCCAGCAGTTCGGGACCTGAAGCTTTCTTT. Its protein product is CASSSGPEAFF.

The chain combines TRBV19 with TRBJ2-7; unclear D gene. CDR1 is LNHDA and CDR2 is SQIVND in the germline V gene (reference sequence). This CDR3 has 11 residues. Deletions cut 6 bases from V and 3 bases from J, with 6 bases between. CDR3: CASRDHYEQYF. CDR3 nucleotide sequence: TGTGCCAGTAGGGACCACTACGAGCAGTACTTC.

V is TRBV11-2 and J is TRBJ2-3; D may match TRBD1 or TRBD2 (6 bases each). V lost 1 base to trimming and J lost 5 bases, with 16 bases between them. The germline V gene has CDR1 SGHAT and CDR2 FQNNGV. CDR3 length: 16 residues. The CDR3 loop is CASSLVGQGRKDTQYF. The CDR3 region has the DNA TGTGCCAGCAGCTTAGTAGGGCAGGGGAGGAAAGATACGCAGTATTTT. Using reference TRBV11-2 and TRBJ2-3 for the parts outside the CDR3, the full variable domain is EAGVAQSPRYKIIEKRQSVAFWCNPISGHATLYWYQQILGQGPKLLIQFQNNGVVDDSQLPKDRFSAERLKGVDSTLKIQPAKLEDSAVYLCASSLVGQGRKDTQYFGPGTRLTVL.

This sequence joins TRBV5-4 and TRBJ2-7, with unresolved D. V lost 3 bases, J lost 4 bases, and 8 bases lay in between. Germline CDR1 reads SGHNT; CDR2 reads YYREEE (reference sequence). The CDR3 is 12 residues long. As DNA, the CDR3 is TGTGCCAGCAGCTCGGATGGGTACGAGCAGTACTTC. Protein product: CASSSDGYEQYF.

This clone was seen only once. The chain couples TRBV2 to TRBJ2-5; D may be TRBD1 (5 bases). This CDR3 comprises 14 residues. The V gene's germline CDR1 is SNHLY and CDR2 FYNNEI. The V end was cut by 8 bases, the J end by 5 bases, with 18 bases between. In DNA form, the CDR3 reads TGTGCCAGCCATTCGGCAGGGTCACGGGAGACCCAGTACTTC. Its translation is CASHSAGSRETQYF.

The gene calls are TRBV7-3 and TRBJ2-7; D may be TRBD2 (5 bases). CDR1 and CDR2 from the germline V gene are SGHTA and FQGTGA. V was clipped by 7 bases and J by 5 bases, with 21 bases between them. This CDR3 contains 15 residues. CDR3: CASTPRRPEGHEQYF. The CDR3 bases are TGTGCCAGCACCCCACGGAGACCCGAGGGCCACGAGCAGTACTTC.

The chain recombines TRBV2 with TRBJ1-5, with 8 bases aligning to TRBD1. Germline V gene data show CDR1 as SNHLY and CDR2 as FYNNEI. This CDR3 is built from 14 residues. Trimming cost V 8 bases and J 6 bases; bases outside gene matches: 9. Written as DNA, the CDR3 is TGTGCCAGCGAAGACAGGGGCAATCTTCAGCCCCAGCATTTT. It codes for CASEDRGNLQPQHF.

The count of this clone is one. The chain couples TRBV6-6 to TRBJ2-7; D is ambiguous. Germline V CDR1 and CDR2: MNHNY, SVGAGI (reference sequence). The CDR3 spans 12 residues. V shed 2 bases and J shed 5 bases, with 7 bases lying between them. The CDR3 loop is CASSYPRDEQYF. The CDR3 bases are TGTGCCAGCAGTTACCCGAGAGACGAGCAGTACTTC.

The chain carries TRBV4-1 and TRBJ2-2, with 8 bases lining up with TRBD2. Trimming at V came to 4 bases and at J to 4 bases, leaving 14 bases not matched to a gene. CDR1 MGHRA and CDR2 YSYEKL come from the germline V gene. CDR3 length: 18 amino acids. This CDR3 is CASSRVGRAGEVTGELFF. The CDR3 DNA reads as TGCGCCAGCAGCCGCGTGGGTAGAGCGGGAGAGGTCACCGGGGAGCTGTTTTTT.

The chain's CDR3 is CASSYRLDSREQYF. CDR3 nucleotides: TGTGCCAGCAGTTACCGCCTCGACTCTCGCGAGCAGTACTTC. The genes are TRBV6-5 and TRBJ2-7; D not resolved. Germline values: CDR1 MNHEY, CDR2 SVGAGI. Trimming removed 2 bases at V and 6 bases at J, with 14 bases between. The CDR3 is 14 residues long.

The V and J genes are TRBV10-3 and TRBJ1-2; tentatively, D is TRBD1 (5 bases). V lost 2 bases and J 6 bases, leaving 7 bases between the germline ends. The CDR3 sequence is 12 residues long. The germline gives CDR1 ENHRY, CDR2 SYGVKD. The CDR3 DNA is TGTGCCATCAGTGAGGGGACGGATGGCTACACCTTC. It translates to CAISEGTDGYTF.

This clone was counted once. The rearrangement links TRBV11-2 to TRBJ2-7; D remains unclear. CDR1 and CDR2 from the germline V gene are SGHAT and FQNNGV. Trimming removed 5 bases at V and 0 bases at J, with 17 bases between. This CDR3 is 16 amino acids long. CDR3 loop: CASSPPGSKGSYEQYF. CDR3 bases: TGTGCCAGCAGCCCTCCCGGATCGAAGGGCTCCTACGAGCAGTACTTC.

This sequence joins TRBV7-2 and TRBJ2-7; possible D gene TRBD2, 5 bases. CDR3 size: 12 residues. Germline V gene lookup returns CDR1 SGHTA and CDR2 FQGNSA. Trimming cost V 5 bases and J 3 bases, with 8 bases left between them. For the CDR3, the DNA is TGTGCCAGCAGCCGTACTAGCTACGAGCAGTACTTC. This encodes CASSRTSYEQYF.

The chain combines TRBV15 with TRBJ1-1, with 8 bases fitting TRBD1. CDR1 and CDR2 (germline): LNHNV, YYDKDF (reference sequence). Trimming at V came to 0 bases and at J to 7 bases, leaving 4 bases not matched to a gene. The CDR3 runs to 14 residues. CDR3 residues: CATSRDGQGFEAFF. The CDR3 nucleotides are TGTGCCACCAGCAGAGATGGACAGGGATTTGAAGCTTTCTTT.

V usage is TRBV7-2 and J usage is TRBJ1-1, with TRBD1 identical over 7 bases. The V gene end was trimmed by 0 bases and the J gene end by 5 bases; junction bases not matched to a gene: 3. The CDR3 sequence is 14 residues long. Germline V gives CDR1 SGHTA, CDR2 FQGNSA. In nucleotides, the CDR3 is TGTGCCAGCAGCTTAGCACTGGGACAGACTGAAGCTTTCTTT. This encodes CASSLALGQTEAFF.

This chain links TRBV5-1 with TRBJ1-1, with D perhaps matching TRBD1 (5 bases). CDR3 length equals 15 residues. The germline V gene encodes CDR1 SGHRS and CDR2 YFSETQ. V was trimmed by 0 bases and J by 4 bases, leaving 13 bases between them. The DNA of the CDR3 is TGCGCCAGCAGCTTGGGAGGGGCGGATAGCACTGAAGCTTTCTTT. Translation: CASSLGGADSTEAFF.

The CDR3 sequence: CASSLTWIGGVDTEAFF. CDR3 coding DNA: TGTGCCAGCAGCTTAACGTGGATCGGCGGGGTCGACACTGAAGCTTTCTTT. The chain uses TRBV5-5 and TRBJ1-1; the D is unclear. The CDR3 runs to 17 residues. V dropped 2 bases and J dropped 3 bases, with 20 bases sitting between them. CDR1 is SGHKS and CDR2 is YYEKEE in the germline V gene (reference sequence).

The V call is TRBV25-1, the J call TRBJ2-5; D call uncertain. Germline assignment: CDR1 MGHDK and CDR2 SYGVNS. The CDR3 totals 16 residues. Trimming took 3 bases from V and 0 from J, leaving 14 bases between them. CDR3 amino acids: CASSEIYGRHQETQYF. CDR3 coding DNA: TGTGCCAGCAGTGAGATCTACGGGCGGCACCAAGAGACCCAGTACTTC.

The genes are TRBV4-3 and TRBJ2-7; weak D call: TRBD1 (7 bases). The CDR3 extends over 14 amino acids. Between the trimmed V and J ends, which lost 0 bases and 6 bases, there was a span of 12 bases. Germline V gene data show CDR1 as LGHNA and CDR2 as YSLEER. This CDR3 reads CASSQDGQGGEQYF. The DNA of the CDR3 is TGCGCCAGCAGCCAAGATGGCCAGGGGGGCGAGCAGTACTTC.

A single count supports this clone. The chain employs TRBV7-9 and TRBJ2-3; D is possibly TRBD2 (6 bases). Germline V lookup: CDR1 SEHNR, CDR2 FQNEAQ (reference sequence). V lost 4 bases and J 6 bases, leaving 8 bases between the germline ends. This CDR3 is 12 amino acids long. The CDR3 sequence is CASSSGGDTQYF. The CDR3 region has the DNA TGTGCCAGCAGCTCCGGAGGGGATACGCAGTATTTT.